Listed below are T cell receptor beta chains from one sample, sequenced in a study of shared clonotypes between healthy human individuals. The repertoire was sequenced with immunoSEQ multiplex PCR; TCRdb's copy has only in-frame clones and lacks some. The sample carries hundreds of thousands of clones, 98% recorded once. Sequenced material: naive CD8+ T cells sorted from blood. All receptors come from a man aged 25 to 45 in good health. CDR3s include the opening cysteine and the closing phenylalanine or tryptophan. D genes are given only for firm matches. Size is omitted from some rows. Given values are once, few, many or a class for expanded clones.

clone size: NA; V gene: TRBV5-1; D gene: TRBD1; J gene: TRBJ1-2; CDR3 length: 13; CDR3 DNA: TGCGCCAGCAGCTTCTGGCAGGGGGATGGCTACACCTTC; CDR3 protein: CASSFWQGDGYTF
clone size: NA; V gene: TRBV6-1; D gene: NA; J gene: TRBJ1-4; CDR3 length: 16; CDR3 DNA: TGTGCCAGCAGTGGATACAAGGATGCAACTAATGAAAAACTGTTTTTT; CDR3 protein: CASSGYKDATNEKLFF
clone size: NA; V gene: TRBV7-9; D gene: TRBD2; J gene: TRBJ2-1; CDR3 length: 15; CDR3 DNA: TGTGCCAGCAGCGAACTAGCGGGAGGGCCGGATGAGCAGTTCTTC; CDR3 protein: CASSELAGGPDEQFF
clone size: NA; V gene: TRBV5-4; D gene: NA; J gene: TRBJ2-7; CDR3 length: 15; CDR3 DNA: TGTGCCAGCAGCTTGCCCCCGGACAGGGAGGGCGAGCAGTACTTC; CDR3 protein: CASSLPPDREGEQYF
clone size: NA; V gene: TRBV25-1; D gene: TRBD1; J gene: TRBJ2-5; CDR3 length: 15; CDR3 DNA: TGTGCCAGCAGTGACTTAGGACAGGGCAGAGAGACCCAGTACTTC; CDR3 protein: CASSDLGQGRETQYF
clone size: NA; V gene: TRBV11-2; D gene: TRBD2; J gene: TRBJ2-1; CDR3 length: 16; CDR3 DNA: TGTGCCAGCAGCTCGGGGACTAGCGGGAGGTATCATGAGCAGTTCTTC; CDR3 protein: CASSSGTSGRYHEQFF
clone size: NA; V gene: TRBV28; D gene: NA; J gene: TRBJ2-1; CDR3 length: 14; CDR3 DNA: TGTGCCAGCAGTGGACGTGGGGGAGGCAATGAGCAGTTCTTC; CDR3 protein: CASSGRGGGNEQFF
clone size: NA; V gene: TRBV13; D gene: NA; J gene: TRBJ2-5; CDR3 length: 15; CDR3 DNA: TGTGCCAGCAGCTACCGGGACCAGGTAGGAGAGACCCAGTACTTC; CDR3 protein: CASSYRDQVGETQYF
clone size: NA; V gene: TRBV5-6; D gene: TRBD1; J gene: TRBJ2-4; CDR3 length: 17; CDR3 DNA: TGTGCCAGCAGCAAGACCCCCCCGGGACAGATCTTGGACATTCAGTACTTC; CDR3 protein: CASSKTPPGQILDIQYF
clone size: NA; V gene: TRBV7-6; D gene: TRBD2; J gene: TRBJ2-2; CDR3 length: 16; CDR3 DNA: TGTGCCAGCAGCTTAAGTAGCGGGAGGACCACCGGGGAGCTGTTTTTT; CDR3 protein: CASSLSSGRTTGELFF
clone size: NA; V gene: TRBV27; D gene: NA; J gene: TRBJ2-7; CDR3 length: 14; CDR3 DNA: TGTGCCAGCAGTTTCTCAGGACCCTACTACGAGCAGTACTTC; CDR3 protein: CASSFSGPYYEQYF
clone size: NA; V gene: TRBV7-8; D gene: TRBD2; J gene: TRBJ2-1; CDR3 length: 15; CDR3 DNA: TGTGCCAGCAGCGCAATAGCGGGAGGGGACAATGAGCAGTTCTTC; CDR3 protein: CASSAIAGGDNEQFF
clone size: NA; V gene: TRBV28; D gene: TRBD1; J gene: TRBJ1-2; CDR3 length: 13; CDR3 DNA: TGTGCCAGCAGTTTGGGGACAGGGTATGGCTACACCTTC; CDR3 protein: CASSLGTGYGYTF
clone size: NA; V gene: TRBV27; D gene: NA; J gene: TRBJ1-4; CDR3 length: 15; CDR3 DNA: TGTGCCAGCAGCCTCGCGATCGGGACGGATGAAAAACTGTTTTTT; CDR3 protein: CASSLAIGTDEKLFF
clone size: NA; V gene: TRBV29-1; D gene: NA; J gene: TRBJ1-2; CDR3 length: 15; CDR3 DNA: TGCAGCGTTGAAGATCGGGTCGACGGGGGCTATGGCTACACCTTC; CDR3 protein: CSVEDRVDGGYGYTF
clone size: NA; V gene: TRBV9; D gene: TRBD1; J gene: TRBJ1-2; CDR3 length: 16; CDR3 DNA: TGTGCCAGCAGCGTAGGGGGGACAGCTCCCGCGAAAGGCTACACCTTC; CDR3 protein: CASSVGGTAPAKGYTF
clone size: NA; V gene: TRBV27; D gene: NA; J gene: TRBJ2-3; CDR3 length: 14; CDR3 DNA: TGTGCCAGCATGCACCGTGGGGGGACAGATACGCAGTATTTT; CDR3 protein: CASMHRGGTDTQYF
clone size: NA; V gene: TRBV29-1; D gene: NA; J gene: TRBJ2-1; CDR3 length: 10; CDR3 DNA: TGCAGCGTACATGTGAATGAGCAGTTCTTC; CDR3 protein: CSVHVNEQFF
clone size: NA; V gene: TRBV9; D gene: NA; J gene: TRBJ1-2; CDR3 length: 13; CDR3 DNA: TGTGCCAGTTATGCGGGATTCAGCTATGGCTACACCTTC; CDR3 protein: CASYAGFSYGYTF
clone size: NA; V gene: TRBV30; D gene: TRBD2; J gene: TRBJ2-7; CDR3 length: 15; CDR3 DNA: TGTGCCTGGAGTGCCGGACTAGCGGGCGCCTACGAGCAGTACTTC; CDR3 protein: CAWSAGLAGAYEQYF
clone size: NA; V gene: TRBV7-9; D gene: TRBD1; J gene: TRBJ2-7; CDR3 length: 13; CDR3 DNA: TGTGCCAGCAGCTCGACAGGGAGCAACGAGCAGTACTTC; CDR3 protein: CASSSTGSNEQYF
clone size: NA; V gene: TRBV2; D gene: NA; J gene: TRBJ2-7; CDR3 length: 16; CDR3 DNA: TGTGCCAGCAGAGCTGACACTCTAAATTTCTCCTACGAGCAGTACTTC; CDR3 protein: CASRADTLNFSYEQYF
clone size: few; V gene: TRBV9; D gene: TRBD1; J gene: TRBJ2-7; CDR3 length: 15; CDR3 DNA: TGTGCCAGCAGCGGGGGACAGGGGGCCTCCTACGAGCAGTACTTC; CDR3 protein: CASSGGQGASYEQYF
clone size: NA; V gene: TRBV29-1; D gene: TRBD1; J gene: TRBJ1-1; CDR3 length: 12; CDR3 DNA: TGCAGCGTTGAAGGCAGGGGGCTTGAAGCTTTCTTT; CDR3 protein: CSVEGRGLEAFF
clone size: once; V gene: TRBV6-5; D gene: NA; J gene: TRBJ1-2; CDR3 length: 14; CDR3 DNA: TGTGCCAGCAGTCTCCACCAGGGCTACTATGGCTACACCTTC; CDR3 protein: CASSLHQGYYGYTF
clone size: NA; V gene: TRBV5-6; D gene: TRBD2; J gene: TRBJ2-3; CDR3 length: 15; CDR3 DNA: TGTGCCAGCAGCTCCCTCGGGACTACCCCAGATACGCAGTATTTT; CDR3 protein: CASSSLGTTPDTQYF
clone size: NA; V gene: TRBV5-5; D gene: NA; J gene: TRBJ1-1; CDR3 length: 15; CDR3 DNA: TGTGCCAGCAGCTTGATGGGGTCCGGGAACACTGAAGCTTTCTTT; CDR3 protein: CASSLMGSGNTEAFF
clone size: once; V gene: TRBV25-1; D gene: NA; J gene: TRBJ1-1; CDR3 length: 14; CDR3 DNA: TGTGCCAGCAGTGAGAGTCAGGACCTTGATGAAGCTTTCTTT; CDR3 protein: CASSESQDLDEAFF